This is a list of T cell receptor beta chains from one sample in a study of CD8+CD57+ T cells in acquired aplastic anemia. Via MiXCR, TCRdb re-called the reads, giving one row per CDR3 protein. The profile covers 180,000 or so distinct CDR3 sequences, with about 60% appearing a single time and roughly 42% taken by the ten largest. Sample: sorted CD4+, CD8+, or CD8+CD57+ T cells (not recorded which) from PBMCs. The receptors shown here come from a human donor with aplastic anemia. Both conserved end residues are part of each CDR3. Each record gives: V gene, J gene, clone size, CDR3 protein. For some rows the clone size is stated as once, few or many, or as a class when expanded; others skip it.

v_gene: TRBV24-1
j_gene: TRBJ1-2
abundance: few
CDR3aa: CATKGADNYGYTF

v_gene: TRBV24-1
j_gene: TRBJ1-5
abundance: NA
CDR3aa: CATSDLRQPQHF

v_gene: TRBV7-9
j_gene: TRBJ1-1
abundance: NA
CDR3aa: CASSLGQGAYTEAFF

v_gene: TRBV7-2
j_gene: TRBJ2-5
abundance: NA
CDR3aa: CASSPGGLAGETQYF

v_gene: TRBV15
j_gene: TRBJ2-3
abundance: NA
CDR3aa: CATSSLAGGTDTQYF

v_gene: TRBV15
j_gene: TRBJ2-1
abundance: NA
CDR3aa: CATSTGNSYNEQFF

v_gene: TRBV9
j_gene: TRBJ2-2
abundance: NA
CDR3aa: CASSVGLAEGTGELFF

v_gene: TRBV7-8
j_gene: TRBJ2-3
abundance: many
CDR3aa: CASSLGSGRTDTQYF

v_gene: TRBV7-8
j_gene: TRBJ1-2
abundance: NA
CDR3aa: CASSLVRTGAGYTF

v_gene: TRBV7-9
j_gene: TRBJ1-2
abundance: NA
CDR3aa: CASNRQGGTYGYTF

v_gene: TRBV9
j_gene: TRBJ2-7
abundance: NA
CDR3aa: CASSEGQAPSYEQYF

v_gene: TRBV20-1
j_gene: TRBJ2-2
abundance: once
CDR3aa: CSARYTGELFF

v_gene: TRBV19
j_gene: NA
abundance: NA
CDR3aa: CASSILPGQGAYEQYF

v_gene: TRBV24-1
j_gene: TRBJ2-3
abundance: many
CDR3aa: CATKAGKYF

v_gene: TRBV5-1
j_gene: TRBJ1-1
abundance: NA
CDR3aa: CASSLEGGRAMNTEAFF

v_gene: TRBV9
j_gene: TRBJ2-1
abundance: NA
CDR3aa: CASSVATGQGDGYNEQFF

v_gene: TRBV7-2
j_gene: TRBJ1-2
abundance: NA
CDR3aa: CASSQLADREGYGYTF

v_gene: TRBV10-3
j_gene: TRBJ1-5
abundance: NA
CDR3aa: CAISDGRLSNQPQHF

v_gene: TRBV7-2
j_gene: TRBJ2-7
abundance: NA
CDR3aa: CASSFRRDRLYEQYF

v_gene: TRBV12-3/TRBV12-4
j_gene: TRBJ1-4
abundance: NA
CDR3aa: CASSLGAGNINEKLFF

v_gene: TRBV15
j_gene: TRBJ2-7
abundance: NA
CDR3aa: CATSRPGGAYEQYF